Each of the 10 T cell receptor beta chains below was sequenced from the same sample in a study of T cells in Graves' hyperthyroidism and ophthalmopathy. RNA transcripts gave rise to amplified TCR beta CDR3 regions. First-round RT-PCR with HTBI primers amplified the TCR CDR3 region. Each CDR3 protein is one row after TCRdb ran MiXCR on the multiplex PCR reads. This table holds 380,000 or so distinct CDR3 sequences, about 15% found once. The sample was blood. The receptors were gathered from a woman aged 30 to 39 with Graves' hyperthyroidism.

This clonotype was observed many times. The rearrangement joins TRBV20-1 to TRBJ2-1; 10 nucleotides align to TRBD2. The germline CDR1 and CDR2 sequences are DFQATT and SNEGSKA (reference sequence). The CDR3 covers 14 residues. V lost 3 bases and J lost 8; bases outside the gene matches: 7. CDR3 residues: CSARRAGGVYEQFF. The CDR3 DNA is TGCAGTGCTAGGAGAGCGGGAGGGGTATATGAGCAGTTCTTC.

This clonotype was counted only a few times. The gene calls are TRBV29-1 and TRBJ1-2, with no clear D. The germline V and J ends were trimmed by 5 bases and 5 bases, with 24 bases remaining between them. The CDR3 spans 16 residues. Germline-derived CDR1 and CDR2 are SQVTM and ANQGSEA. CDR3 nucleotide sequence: TGCAGCGTTCTAGGGCCAGAGTCGCTCGAGCTGTATGGCTACACCTTC. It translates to CSVLGPESLELYGYTF.

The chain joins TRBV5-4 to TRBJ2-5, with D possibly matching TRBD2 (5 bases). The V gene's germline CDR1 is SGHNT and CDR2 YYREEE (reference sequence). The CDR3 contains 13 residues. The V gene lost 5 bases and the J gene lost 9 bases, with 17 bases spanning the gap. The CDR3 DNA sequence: TGTGCCAGCAGGGACTCCACGGGTGGAGCCCAGTACTTC. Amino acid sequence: CASRDSTGGAQYF.

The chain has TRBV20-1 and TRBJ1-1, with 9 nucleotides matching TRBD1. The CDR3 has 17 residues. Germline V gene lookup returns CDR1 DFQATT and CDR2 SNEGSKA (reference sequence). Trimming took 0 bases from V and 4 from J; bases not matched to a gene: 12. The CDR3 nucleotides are TGCAGTGCTAGAGATGGGGTGTTTACAGGGGGCCCCACTGAAGCTTTCTTT. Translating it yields CSARDGVFTGGPTEAFF.

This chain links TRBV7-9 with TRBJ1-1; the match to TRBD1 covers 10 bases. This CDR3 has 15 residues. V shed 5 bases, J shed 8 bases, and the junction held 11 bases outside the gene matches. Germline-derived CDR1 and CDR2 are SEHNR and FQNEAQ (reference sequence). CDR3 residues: CASSALKGQGYEAFF. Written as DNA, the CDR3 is TGTGCCAGCAGCGCATTAAAGGGACAGGGGTACGAAGCTTTCTTT. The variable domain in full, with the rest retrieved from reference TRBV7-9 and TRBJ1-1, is DTGVSQNPRHKITKRGQNVTFRCDPISEHNRLYWYRQTLGQGPEFLTYFQNEAQLEKSRLLSDRFSAERPKGSFSTLEIQRTEQGDSAMYLCASSALKGQGYEAFFGQGTRLTVV.

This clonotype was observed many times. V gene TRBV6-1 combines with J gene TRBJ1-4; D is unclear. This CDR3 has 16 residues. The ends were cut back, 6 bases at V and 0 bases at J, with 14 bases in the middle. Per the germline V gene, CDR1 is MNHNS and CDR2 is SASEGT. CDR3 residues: CASSPSQTSTNEKLFF. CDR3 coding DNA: TGTGCCAGCAGCCCCTCCCAAACGTCAACTAATGAAAAACTGTTTTTT.

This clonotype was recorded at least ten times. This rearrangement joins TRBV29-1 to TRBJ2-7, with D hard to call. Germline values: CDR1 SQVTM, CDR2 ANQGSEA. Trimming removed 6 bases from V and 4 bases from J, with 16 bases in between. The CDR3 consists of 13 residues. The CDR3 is CSVTNLDAYEQYF. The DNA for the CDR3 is TGCAGCGTGACCAATCTGGACGCTTACGAGCAGTACTTC.

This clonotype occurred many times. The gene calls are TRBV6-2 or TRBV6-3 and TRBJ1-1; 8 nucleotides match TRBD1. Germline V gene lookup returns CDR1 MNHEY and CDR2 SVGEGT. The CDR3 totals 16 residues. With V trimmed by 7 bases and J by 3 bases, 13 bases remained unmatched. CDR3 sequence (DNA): TGTGCCAGCACAAAACCTTCGAACAGGGGGGACACTGAAGCTTTCTTT. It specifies CASTKPSNRGDTEAFF.

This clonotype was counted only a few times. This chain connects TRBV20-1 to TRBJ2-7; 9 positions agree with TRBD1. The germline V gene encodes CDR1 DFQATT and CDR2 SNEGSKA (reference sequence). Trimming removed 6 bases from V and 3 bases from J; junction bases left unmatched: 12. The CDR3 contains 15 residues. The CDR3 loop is CSAGRTWGQGYEQYF. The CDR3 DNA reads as TGCAGTGCCGGGCGTACCTGGGGACAGGGCTACGAGCAGTACTTC.

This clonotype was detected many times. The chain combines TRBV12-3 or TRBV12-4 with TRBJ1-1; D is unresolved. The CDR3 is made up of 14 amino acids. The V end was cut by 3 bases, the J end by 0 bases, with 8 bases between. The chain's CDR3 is CASSFDLMNTEAFF. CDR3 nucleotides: TGTGCCAGCAGTTTTGATCTCATGAACACTGAAGCTTTCTTT.